This T cell receptor (beta chain) was captured in a study of T cell responses to AZD1222 COVID-19 vaccine. Study-level points and caveats: Clonal diversity was possibly underestimated; the donors were predominantly white British and more often female. Repertoire sampling happened only post peak T cell response. Spike-specific TCR breadth and depth grew following two AZD1222 doses.

Clones were read by immunoSEQ multiplex PCR, and TCRdb kept only the in-frame ones, dropping some. The sample lists 120,000 or so clones, roughly 88% seen once, with 5% to 7% in the top ten. Turning to this clone: No antigen is known for it.

Trimming took 3 bases from V and 3 from J, leaving 13 bases between them. The CDR3 loop spans 15 amino acids. CDR1 and CDR2 from the germline V gene are SGDLS and YYNGEE. The receptor's source is an adult in good health. J is TRBJ1-5 and V is TRBV9, with D tentatively TRBD1 (6 bases). This sample comprised peripheral blood, obtained on day 0 of AZD1222 vaccination. For the CDR3, the DNA is TGTGCCAGCAGCGGGGGGGGCGGCTTCAATCAGCCCCAGCATTTT. This gives the protein CASSGGGGFNQPQHF.